A selection of T cell receptor beta chains follows, all from one sample in a study of blood T cell repertoires in COVID-19. The table came from immunoSEQ multiplex PCR; TCRdb's copy has only in-frame clones and leaves some out. This sample yields more than 100,000 clones, of which 84% are seen a single time; 3.9% belongs to the top ten. Source material: PBMCs or T cells enriched from blood (not recorded which). The receptors shown here come from a woman aged 30 to 39 who had recovered from COVID-19. CDR3s include the opening cysteine and the closing phenylalanine or tryptophan. The D gene is left open where the match is weak. The listing skips clone size in some rows; elsewhere it reads once, few, many or a size class.

v_call: TRBV5-6; j_call: TRBJ1-1; clone_size: .; d_call: .; cdr3_nt: TGTGCCAGCAGCTTTCCTATACCAACAGGAATGAACACTGAAGCTTTCTTT; cdr3_aa: CASSFPIPTGMNTEAFF
v_call: TRBV18; j_call: TRBJ1-1; clone_size: .; d_call: TRBD1; cdr3_nt: TGTGCCAGCTCACCACAGGGGGCGGGCCTTAACACTGAAGCTTTCTTT; cdr3_aa: CASSPQGAGLNTEAFF
v_call: TRBV27; j_call: TRBJ1-6; clone_size: .; d_call: .; cdr3_nt: TGTGCCAGCAGTTTAGGGCAGCAAAATAATTCACCCCTCCACTTT; cdr3_aa: CASSLGQQNNSPLHF
v_call: TRBV6-2/TRBV6-3; j_call: TRBJ2-1; clone_size: .; d_call: TRBD2; cdr3_nt: TGTGCCAGCAGTTACTCTTTTAACCCGACTAGCGAGCAGTTCTTC; cdr3_aa: CASSYSFNPTSEQFF
v_call: TRBV21-1; j_call: TRBJ2-7; clone_size: .; d_call: .; cdr3_nt: TGTGCCAGCAGCCCAAGACTCGAGTACTTTTCCTACGAGCAGTACTTC; cdr3_aa: CASSPRLEYFSYEQYF
v_call: TRBV20-1; j_call: TRBJ1-4; clone_size: few; d_call: TRBD1; cdr3_nt: TGCAGTGCTAGTCCAGGGGGGTTCAATGAAAAACTGTTTTTT; cdr3_aa: CSASPGGFNEKLFF
v_call: TRBV18; j_call: TRBJ2-3; clone_size: .; d_call: TRBD1; cdr3_nt: TGTGCCAGCTCACCGGACAGGGGGCGCGTACTGCGCACAGATACGCAGTATTTT; cdr3_aa: CASSPDRGRVLRTDTQYF
v_call: TRBV4-3; j_call: TRBJ2-1; clone_size: few; d_call: TRBD2; cdr3_nt: TGCGCCAGCAGCCCAAGGGATAGCGGGAGAATGTACAATGAGCAGTTCTTC; cdr3_aa: CASSPRDSGRMYNEQFF
v_call: TRBV5-1; j_call: TRBJ2-7; clone_size: .; d_call: TRBD1; cdr3_nt: TGCGCCAGCAGCGCCCCGGGGACAGGGGTGGCCTACGAGCAGTACTTC; cdr3_aa: CASSAPGTGVAYEQYF
v_call: TRBV19; j_call: TRBJ1-2; clone_size: .; d_call: TRBD1; cdr3_nt: TGTGCCAGTAGTTCTGGACAGGGGGCTCGCTATGGCTACACCTTC; cdr3_aa: CASSSGQGARYGYTF
v_call: TRBV7-2; j_call: TRBJ2-1; clone_size: .; d_call: TRBD1; cdr3_nt: TGTGCCAGCAGCCATCGTCGACAGGGGATAGGCAATGAGCAGTTCTTC; cdr3_aa: CASSHRRQGIGNEQFF
v_call: TRBV27; j_call: TRBJ2-1; clone_size: once; d_call: TRBD2; cdr3_nt: TGTGCCAGCAGTTTATGGGAGGGTACTCATGAGCAGTTCTTC; cdr3_aa: CASSLWEGTHEQFF
v_call: TRBV6-5; j_call: TRBJ2-1; clone_size: .; d_call: .; cdr3_nt: TGTGCCAGCAGTTACGAGGGTGGCAGCGAGCAGTTCTTC; cdr3_aa: CASSYEGGSEQFF
v_call: TRBV27; j_call: TRBJ2-7; clone_size: .; d_call: .; cdr3_nt: TGTGCCAGCAGTCCCAACGGCGGGAAAATTTACGAGCAGTACTTC; cdr3_aa: CASSPNGGKIYEQYF
v_call: TRBV18; j_call: TRBJ1-3; clone_size: .; d_call: TRBD1; cdr3_nt: TGTGCCAGCTCACCATTAAACAGGGGAGGCTCTGGAAACACCATATATTTT; cdr3_aa: CASSPLNRGGSGNTIYF
v_call: TRBV7-2; j_call: TRBJ1-5; clone_size: .; d_call: .; cdr3_nt: TGTGCCAGCAGCTTAAACCCCACGGATCAGCCCCAGCATTTT; cdr3_aa: CASSLNPTDQPQHF
v_call: TRBV11-2; j_call: TRBJ2-5; clone_size: .; d_call: TRBD2; cdr3_nt: TGTGCCAGCAGCTTTTTCGGCAGCGGGAGGGCCGGTGAGACCCAGTACTTC; cdr3_aa: CASSFFGSGRAGETQYF
v_call: TRBV4-3; j_call: TRBJ2-7; clone_size: .; d_call: TRBD1; cdr3_nt: TGCGCCAGCAGCCAAACCCGACAGGGATGGGGCTACGAGCAGTACTTC; cdr3_aa: CASSQTRQGWGYEQYF
v_call: TRBV19; j_call: TRBJ2-5; clone_size: .; d_call: .; cdr3_nt: TGTGCCAGTAGTCCGCGCGAGGGTAGCCGACAGACCCAGTACTTC; cdr3_aa: CASSPREGSRQTQYF
v_call: TRBV30; j_call: TRBJ1-4; clone_size: .; d_call: .; cdr3_nt: TGTGCCTGGAGTGCCGATACAGCAACTAATGAAAAACTGTTTTTT; cdr3_aa: CAWSADTATNEKLFF
v_call: TRBV29-1; j_call: TRBJ1-3; clone_size: .; d_call: TRBD1; cdr3_nt: TGCAGCGCTCGAGACAGGGGATCTGGAAACACCATATATTTT; cdr3_aa: CSARDRGSGNTIYF
v_call: TRBV9; j_call: TRBJ1-2; clone_size: .; d_call: .; cdr3_nt: TGTGCCAGCAGCCCTCGTGGGAGCCTGCATGGCATCGAATCTGGCTACACCTTC; cdr3_aa: CASSPRGSLHGIESGYTF
v_call: TRBV5-1; j_call: TRBJ1-2; clone_size: .; d_call: TRBD1; cdr3_nt: TGCGCCAGCAGCTTGGTAACAGGGGGCAACTATGGCTACACCTTC; cdr3_aa: CASSLVTGGNYGYTF
v_call: TRBV5-4; j_call: TRBJ2-3; clone_size: .; d_call: TRBD1; cdr3_nt: TGTGCCAGCAGATCCGGGACAGGGAGTCCAGATACGCAGTATTTT; cdr3_aa: CASRSGTGSPDTQYF
v_call: TRBV6-5; j_call: TRBJ1-2; clone_size: .; d_call: TRBD1; cdr3_nt: TGTGCCAGCAGCAGACAGGGGGCCAACTATGGCTACACCTTC; cdr3_aa: CASSRQGANYGYTF
v_call: TRBV19; j_call: TRBJ2-4; clone_size: .; d_call: .; cdr3_nt: TGTGCCAGTAGTACACACTCAGGGGTAGCCAAAAACATTCAGTACTTC; cdr3_aa: CASSTHSGVAKNIQYF
v_call: TRBV28; j_call: TRBJ1-6; clone_size: .; d_call: TRBD1; cdr3_nt: TGTGCCAGCACCCCGCGTCAGGGGGCATTTTCACCCCTCCACTTT; cdr3_aa: CASTPRQGAFSPLHF
v_call: TRBV30; j_call: TRBJ1-5; clone_size: .; d_call: TRBD1; cdr3_nt: TGTGCCTGGGAACACAGGGGAGAGCCCCAGCATTTT; cdr3_aa: CAWEHRGEPQHF
v_call: TRBV13; j_call: TRBJ2-3; clone_size: .; d_call: .; cdr3_nt: TGTGCCAGCAGCCAATTAAGACTGACCGCGGACTCAGATACGCAGTATTTT; cdr3_aa: CASSQLRLTADSDTQYF
v_call: TRBV3-1/TRBV3-2; j_call: TRBJ2-1; clone_size: .; d_call: TRBD2; cdr3_nt: TGTGCCAGCAGCCAAGAACCACCGAACAGGGGACTAGCGGAAATACCCTACAATGAGCAGTTCTTC; cdr3_aa: CASSQEPPNRGLAEIPYNEQFF
v_call: TRBV20-1; j_call: TRBJ1-2; clone_size: .; d_call: .; cdr3_nt: TGCAGAGGGGGGGTTGGCGGTAGGGTGGTCTTC; cdr3_aa: CRGGVGGRVVF
v_call: TRBV27; j_call: TRBJ2-3; clone_size: .; d_call: .; cdr3_nt: TGTGCCAGCAGTTTCCTTATAGGCGGGACGATGCCCTTCGATACGCAGTATTTT; cdr3_aa: CASSFLIGGTMPFDTQYF
v_call: TRBV12-3/TRBV12-4; j_call: TRBJ2-2; clone_size: .; d_call: .; cdr3_nt: TGTGCCAGCAGCCACGGGGGCACCGGGGAGCTGTTTTTT; cdr3_aa: CASSHGGTGELFF
v_call: TRBV5-6; j_call: TRBJ2-4; clone_size: .; d_call: TRBD1; cdr3_nt: TGTGCCAGCAGCTTCATGGACAGGGGGCTATACATTCAGTACTTC; cdr3_aa: CASSFMDRGLYIQYF
v_call: TRBV6-5; j_call: TRBJ2-1; clone_size: .; d_call: .; cdr3_nt: TGTGCCAGCACTGCGGGCGGCTCCTACAATGAGCAGTTCTTC; cdr3_aa: CASTAGGSYNEQFF
v_call: TRBV4-1; j_call: TRBJ2-1; clone_size: .; d_call: TRBD1; cdr3_nt: TGCGCCAGCAGCCAATGGCCGACAGGGGGCGATATCGATGAGCAGTTCTTC; cdr3_aa: CASSQWPTGGDIDEQFF
v_call: TRBV19; j_call: TRBJ2-1; clone_size: .; d_call: TRBD2; cdr3_nt: TGTGCCAGTACCACCCCGGGGGGGAGGAATGAGCAGTTCTTC; cdr3_aa: CASTTPGGRNEQFF
v_call: TRBV7-8; j_call: TRBJ1-5; clone_size: once; d_call: TRBD1; cdr3_nt: TGTGCCAGCAGCTTGGGACAGGGGTCGAGCAATCAGCCCCAGCATTTT; cdr3_aa: CASSLGQGSSNQPQHF
v_call: TRBV2; j_call: TRBJ1-2; clone_size: .; d_call: TRBD1; cdr3_nt: TGTGCCAGCAGGGGACAGGGGACCACCTGGAGCTACACCTTC; cdr3_aa: CASRGQGTTWSYTF
v_call: TRBV5-4; j_call: TRBJ2-4; clone_size: .; d_call: TRBD2; cdr3_nt: TGTGCCAGCAGCTTTTCGGCGGGAGGTCCGACCATTCAGTACTTC; cdr3_aa: CASSFSAGGPTIQYF
v_call: TRBV24-1; j_call: TRBJ2-7; clone_size: .; d_call: .; cdr3_nt: TGTGCCACCAGTGACCCCAGGACTCCATACGAGCAGTACTTC; cdr3_aa: CATSDPRTPYEQYF
v_call: TRBV19; j_call: TRBJ2-1; clone_size: .; d_call: .; cdr3_nt: TGTGCCAGTACCATGGGGGGAGCGTTCTCCTACAATGAGCAGTTCTTC; cdr3_aa: CASTMGGAFSYNEQFF
v_call: TRBV6-4; j_call: TRBJ2-3; clone_size: few; d_call: .; cdr3_nt: TGTGCCAGCAGTGACGGGAGCCAGAGCACAGATACGCAGTATTTT; cdr3_aa: CASSDGSQSTDTQYF
v_call: TRBV7-9; j_call: TRBJ1-2; clone_size: .; d_call: TRBD1; cdr3_nt: TGTGCCAGCAGCGGGACAGGGCTAGGCTATGGCTACACCTTC; cdr3_aa: CASSGTGLGYGYTF
v_call: TRBV2; j_call: TRBJ2-1; clone_size: .; d_call: .; cdr3_nt: TGTGCCAGCGGGCTCTCGGAATCGAAGTTCTTC; cdr3_aa: CASGLSESKFF
v_call: TRBV4-3; j_call: TRBJ2-2; clone_size: once; d_call: .; cdr3_nt: TGCGCCAGCAGCCAAGACCCAGCGAACACCGGGGAGCTGTTTTTT; cdr3_aa: CASSQDPANTGELFF
v_call: TRBV9; j_call: TRBJ2-3; clone_size: .; d_call: TRBD2; cdr3_nt: TGTGCCAGCAGCACTTCTAGCGGCCGGGCAGATACGCAGTATTTT; cdr3_aa: CASSTSSGRADTQYF
v_call: TRBV4-1; j_call: TRBJ2-7; clone_size: few; d_call: TRBD2; cdr3_nt: TGCGCCAGCAGCCAAGATCAGTCTAGCGGGAGGCTGGGACCCTACGAGCAGTACTTC; cdr3_aa: CASSQDQSSGRLGPYEQYF
v_call: TRBV20-1; j_call: TRBJ2-1; clone_size: .; d_call: .; cdr3_nt: TGCAGTGCTAGTGGGGACAAGTACAATGAGCAGTTCTTC; cdr3_aa: CSASGDKYNEQFF
v_call: TRBV19; j_call: TRBJ1-5; clone_size: .; d_call: .; cdr3_nt: TGTGCCAGTAGTACTCTGGAGGGGCAGCCCCAGCATTTT; cdr3_aa: CASSTLEGQPQHF
v_call: TRBV9; j_call: TRBJ2-3; clone_size: .; d_call: TRBD2; cdr3_nt: TGTGCCAGCAGCGTAGATAAGCGGGGGAGGTCAGATACGCAGTATTTT; cdr3_aa: CASSVDKRGRSDTQYF
v_call: TRBV19; j_call: TRBJ2-4; clone_size: once; d_call: .; cdr3_nt: TGTGCCAGTAGAGGGGTACGGAACATTCAGTACTTC; cdr3_aa: CASRGVRNIQYF
v_call: TRBV28; j_call: TRBJ1-5; clone_size: .; d_call: .; cdr3_nt: TGTGCCAGCAACCTACCCCGCGGGGGACAGCCCCAGCATTTT; cdr3_aa: CASNLPRGGQPQHF
v_call: TRBV3-1/TRBV3-2; j_call: TRBJ2-7; clone_size: .; d_call: .; cdr3_nt: TGTGCCAGCAGCCTCTATAGCGGTAGCTCCTACGAGCAGTACTTC; cdr3_aa: CASSLYSGSSYEQYF
v_call: TRBV2; j_call: TRBJ1-3; clone_size: .; d_call: TRBD1; cdr3_nt: TGTGCCAGCAATACACAGGGGTCGAGCTCTGGAAACACCATATATTTT; cdr3_aa: CASNTQGSSSGNTIYF
v_call: TRBV7-9; j_call: TRBJ2-1; clone_size: .; d_call: .; cdr3_nt: TGTGCCAGCACCCAGAGGGGAGGCGCCTACAATGAGCAGTTCTTC; cdr3_aa: CASTQRGGAYNEQFF
v_call: TRBV19; j_call: TRBJ2-1; clone_size: .; d_call: TRBD1; cdr3_nt: TGTGCCAGTAGTGCCGGGACAGGGGGATGGCTGGATACGGAGCAGTTCTTC; cdr3_aa: CASSAGTGGWLDTEQFF
v_call: TRBV13; j_call: TRBJ2-1; clone_size: .; d_call: .; cdr3_nt: TGTGCCAGCAGCTCCCCGGGTAGCGGCTACAATGAGCAGTTCTTC; cdr3_aa: CASSSPGSGYNEQFF
v_call: TRBV13; j_call: TRBJ1-1; clone_size: .; d_call: .; cdr3_nt: TGTGCCAGCAGCGCCGGGGGAGTGAACACTGAAGCTTTCTTT; cdr3_aa: CASSAGGVNTEAFF
v_call: TRBV11-2; j_call: TRBJ1-4; clone_size: .; d_call: .; cdr3_nt: TGTGCCAGCAGCTTAGGGAGGTGGGCGCGGGAAAAACTGTTTTTT; cdr3_aa: CASSLGRWAREKLFF